A selection of T cell receptor beta chains follows, all from one sample in a study of blood T cell repertoires in COVID-19. Generated by immunoSEQ multiplex PCR, the TCRdb table keeps only in-frame clones and is missing some. This sample has 250,000 to 300,000 clones, with about 86% found just once. The sequenced material came from PBMCs or T cells enriched from blood (not recorded which). The receptors derive from a man aged 50 to 60 who had recovered from COVID-19. Each CDR3 is given without its conserved first and last residue. The order of the fields is V gene, J gene, clone size, CDR3 protein. The size field is filled for only some rows; it gives once, few, many or a size class.

TRBV7-2	TRBJ1-1	.	ASSLASRNTEAF
TRBV19	TRBJ1-5	.	ASRAGARWAQPQH
TRBV5-1	TRBJ1-2	few	ASSLGDRGKQNGYT
TRBV28	TRBJ1-1	once	ASSLLGGRAF
TRBV5-1	TRBJ2-4	.	ASRAGEAKNIQY
TRBV19	TRBJ1-3	.	ASSITPGANSGNTIY
TRBV5-1	TRBJ1-4	.	ASSLSQGGGEKLF
TRBV5-5	TRBJ2-1	.	ASSLSRGPNYNEQF
TRBV9	TRBJ2-1	.	ASSLGGLAGYGQF
TRBV9	TRBJ2-1	few	ASSPSPARDNNEQF
TRBV6-5	TRBJ1-3	.	ASSYSRDRGNTIY
TRBV10-3	TRBJ1-1	.	AISRSTGGTEAF
TRBV5-1	TRBJ1-5	.	ASSLYRGHHGDQPQH
TRBV12-5	TRBJ1-4	.	ASGYHSGTQNPPTNEKLF
TRBV3-1/TRBV3-2	TRBJ2-7	.	ATAQAGAYEQY
TRBV6-1	TRBJ2-1	once	ASSAIGTSGAYNEQF
TRBV14	TRBJ2-2	.	ASRPGQGYTGELF
TRBV27	TRBJ2-3	.	ASRLSGRLRRADTQY
TRBV7-2	TRBJ1-1	once	ASTLGTGVGTEAF
TRBV10-3	TRBJ1-2	.	AITHGGREGYT
TRBV11-2	TRBJ2-7	.	ASSRTGKGSYEQY
TRBV7-9	TRBJ2-2	.	ASSPTGGQGSGELF
TRBV7-9	TRBJ1-3	.	ASSTTGGSGNTIY
TRBV27	TRBJ1-4	.	ASSDAGPNEKLF
TRBV18	TRBJ1-1	.	ASSPRTGGVGTEAF
TRBV5-1	TRBJ2-2	.	ASSYGTSGSPGELF
TRBV10-1	TRBJ1-2	.	ASSPSGTGNRHYGYT
TRBV7-9	TRBJ1-6	.	ASSSGTGWNSPLH